Below, one T cell receptor beta chain is given with its context. As yet, its antigen is unknown. The data are from a study of CD4 T cells in relation to SARS-CoV-2 and coronaviruses. Findings of the study overall: In roughly 65% of donors, memory CD4+ clonotypes crossrecognized SARS-CoV-2 and at least one common cold coronavirus spike.

Unexposed donor CD4+ T cells date from about 2011-2018, before the COVID-19 pandemic. The cells were cultured for about ten days before CD4+ T cells were isolated. Each well had approximately 2.1 million PBMCs in around 5% human AB serum with IL-2. Profiling relied on immunoSEQ multiplex PCR, and the TCRdb table lists in-frame clones only, not all of them. The sample consists of roughly 30,000 clones, around 84% of them appearing once. This TCR came from a human donor in good health. Sequencing input: CD4+ T cells from PBMCs, cultured in vitro.

The CDR3 nucleotides are TGCGCCAGCAGTGCTAGCGGGGGGACCAATGAGCAGTTCTTC. Residues: CASSASGGTNEQFF. The chain combines TRBV10-1 with TRBJ2-1, with TRBD2 matching 11 bases. CDR3 size: 14 residues. V shed 4 bases, J shed 6 bases, and the junction held 2 bases outside the gene matches. The germline CDR1 and CDR2 sequences are WNHNN and SYGVQD (reference sequence).